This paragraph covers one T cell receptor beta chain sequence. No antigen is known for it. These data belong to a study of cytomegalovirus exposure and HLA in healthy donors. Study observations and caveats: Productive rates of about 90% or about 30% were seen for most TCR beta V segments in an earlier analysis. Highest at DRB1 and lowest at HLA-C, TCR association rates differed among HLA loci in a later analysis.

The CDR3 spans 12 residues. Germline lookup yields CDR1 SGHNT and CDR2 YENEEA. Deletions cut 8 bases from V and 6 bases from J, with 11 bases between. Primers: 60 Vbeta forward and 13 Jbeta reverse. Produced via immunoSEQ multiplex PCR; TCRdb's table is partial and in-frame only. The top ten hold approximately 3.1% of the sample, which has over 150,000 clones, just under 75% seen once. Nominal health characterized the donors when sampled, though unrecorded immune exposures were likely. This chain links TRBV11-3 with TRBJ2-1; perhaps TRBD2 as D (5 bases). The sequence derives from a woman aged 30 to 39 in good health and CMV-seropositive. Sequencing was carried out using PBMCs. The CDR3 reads CASGGNPNEQFF. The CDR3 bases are TGTGCCAGCGGAGGCAACCCCAATGAGCAGTTCTTC.